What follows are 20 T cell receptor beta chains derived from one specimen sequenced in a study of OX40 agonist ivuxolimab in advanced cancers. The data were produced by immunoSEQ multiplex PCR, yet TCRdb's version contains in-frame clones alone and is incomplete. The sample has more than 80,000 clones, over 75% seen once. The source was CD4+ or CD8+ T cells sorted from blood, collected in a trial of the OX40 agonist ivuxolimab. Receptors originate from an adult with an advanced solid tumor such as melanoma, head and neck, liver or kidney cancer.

For the CDR3, the DNA is TGTGCCAGCAGTTTTCCGGTGAACACTGAAGCTTTCTTT. It codes for CASSFPVNTEAFF. This chain joins TRBV28 and TRBJ1-1, with D hard to call. The CDR3 covers 13 residues. The germline gives CDR1 MDHEN, CDR2 SYDVKM. V lost 3 bases to trimming and J lost 0 bases, with 5 bases between them. The variable domain in full, completed from reference TRBV28 and TRBJ1-1, reads DVKVTQSSRYLVKRTGEKVFLECVQDMDHENMFWYRQDPGLGLRLIYFSYDVKMKEKGDIPEGYSVSREKKERFSLILESASTNQTSMYLCASSFPVNTEAFFGQGTRLTVV.

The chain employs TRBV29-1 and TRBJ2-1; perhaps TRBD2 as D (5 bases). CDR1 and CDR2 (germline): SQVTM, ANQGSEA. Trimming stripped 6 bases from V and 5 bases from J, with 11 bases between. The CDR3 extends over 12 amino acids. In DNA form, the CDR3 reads TGCAGCGTAAAACCCGGGGACAATGAGCAGTTCTTC. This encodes CSVKPGDNEQFF.

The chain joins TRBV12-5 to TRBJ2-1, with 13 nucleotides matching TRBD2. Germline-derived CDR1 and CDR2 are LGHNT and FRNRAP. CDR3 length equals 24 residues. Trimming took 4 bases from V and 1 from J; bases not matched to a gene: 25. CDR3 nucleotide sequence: TGTGCTAGTGGTTCCTCCGGGATGAGCTGGACTAGCGGGAGATCAAATTGGTCCTACAATGAGCAGTTCTTC. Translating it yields CASGSSGMSWTSGRSNWSYNEQFF.

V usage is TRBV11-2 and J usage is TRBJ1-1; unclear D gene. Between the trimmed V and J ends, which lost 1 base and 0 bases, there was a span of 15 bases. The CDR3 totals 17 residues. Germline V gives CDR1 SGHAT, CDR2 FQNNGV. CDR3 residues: CASSLGSAWRLNTEAFF. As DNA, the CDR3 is TGTGCCAGCAGCTTAGGCAGCGCCTGGAGGCTGAACACTGAAGCTTTCTTT.

CDR3 coding DNA: TGTGCCAGCAGCGTAGAACCGACAGGGATACACACTGAAGCTTTCTTT. Translated: CASSVEPTGIHTEAFF. The J gene is TRBJ1-1, the V gene TRBV9, with 7 positions matching TRBD1. J was trimmed by 3 bases and V by 0 bases; bases with no gene match: 8. Germline V lookup: CDR1 SGDLS, CDR2 YYNGEE. This CDR3 is built from 16 residues.

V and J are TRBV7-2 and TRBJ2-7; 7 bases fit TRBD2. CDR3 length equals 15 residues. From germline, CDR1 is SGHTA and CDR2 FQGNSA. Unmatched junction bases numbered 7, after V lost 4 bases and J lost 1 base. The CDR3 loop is CASSSTAGMSYEQYF. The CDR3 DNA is TGTGCCAGCAGCTCGACAGCGGGGATGTCCTACGAGCAGTACTTC.

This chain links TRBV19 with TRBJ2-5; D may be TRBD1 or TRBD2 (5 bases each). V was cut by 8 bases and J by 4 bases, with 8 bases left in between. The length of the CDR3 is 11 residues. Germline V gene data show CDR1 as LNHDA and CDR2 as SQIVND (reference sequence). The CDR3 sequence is CASRGGETQYF. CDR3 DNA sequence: TGTGCCAGTCGTGGGGGAGAGACCCAGTACTTC.

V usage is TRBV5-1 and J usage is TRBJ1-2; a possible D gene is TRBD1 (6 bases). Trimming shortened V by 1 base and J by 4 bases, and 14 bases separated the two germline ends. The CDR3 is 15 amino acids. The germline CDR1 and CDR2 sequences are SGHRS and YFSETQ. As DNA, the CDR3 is TGCGCCAGCAGCTTGACCACAGGGAGGACCTATGGCTACACCTTC. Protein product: CASSLTTGRTYGYTF.

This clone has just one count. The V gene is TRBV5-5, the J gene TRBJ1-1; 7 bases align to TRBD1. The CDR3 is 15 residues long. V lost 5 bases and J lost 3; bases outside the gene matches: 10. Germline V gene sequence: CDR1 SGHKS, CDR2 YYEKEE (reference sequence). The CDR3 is CASRPSGTVHTEAFF. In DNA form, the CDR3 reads TGTGCCAGCAGACCCTCCGGGACAGTACACACTGAAGCTTTCTTT.

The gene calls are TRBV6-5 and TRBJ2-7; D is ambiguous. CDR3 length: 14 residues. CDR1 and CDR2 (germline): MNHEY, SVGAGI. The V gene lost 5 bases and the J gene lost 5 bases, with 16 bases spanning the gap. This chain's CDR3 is CASSEEMRVDEQYF. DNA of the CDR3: TGTGCCAGCAGTGAAGAAATGCGTGTAGACGAGCAGTACTTC.

CDR3 in amino acids: CASSFPTGRKYEQYF. In DNA form, the CDR3 reads TGTGCCAGCAGTTTCCCAACAGGGAGAAAGTACGAGCAGTACTTC. The chain has TRBV28 and TRBJ2-7, with D maybe TRBD1 (6 bases). The CDR3 is made up of 15 amino acids. The ends were cut back, 3 bases at V and 4 bases at J, with 16 bases in the middle. Germline-derived CDR1 and CDR2 are MDHEN and SYDVKM.

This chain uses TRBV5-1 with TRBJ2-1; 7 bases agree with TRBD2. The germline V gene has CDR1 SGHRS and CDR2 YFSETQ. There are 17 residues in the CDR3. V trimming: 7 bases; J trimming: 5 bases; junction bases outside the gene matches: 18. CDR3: CASALKGGRSFDNEQFF. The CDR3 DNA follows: TGCGCCAGCGCCCTCAAGGGCGGGAGAAGTTTCGACAATGAGCAGTTCTTC.

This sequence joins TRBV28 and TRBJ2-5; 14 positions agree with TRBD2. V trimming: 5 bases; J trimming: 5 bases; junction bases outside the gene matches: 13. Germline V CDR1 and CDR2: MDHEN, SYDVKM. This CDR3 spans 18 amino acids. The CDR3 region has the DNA TGTGCCAGCAGTACGCCGGGGACTAGCGGGAGTCGGTGGGAGACCCAGTACTTC. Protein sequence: CASSTPGTSGSRWETQYF.

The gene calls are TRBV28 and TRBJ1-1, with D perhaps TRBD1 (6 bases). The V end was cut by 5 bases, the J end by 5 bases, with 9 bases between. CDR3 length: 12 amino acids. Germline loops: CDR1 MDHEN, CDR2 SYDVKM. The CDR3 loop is CASSERGTEAFF. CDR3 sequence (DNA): TGTGCCAGCAGTGAAAGGGGGACTGAAGCTTTCTTT.

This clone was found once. In nucleotides, the CDR3 is TGCAGCGTGGACCGGGTGAGCTCCTACAATGAGCAGTTCTTC. Its protein is CSVDRVSSYNEQFF. The gene calls are TRBV29-1 and TRBJ2-1; D is undetermined. V was pared by 6 bases and J by 0 bases, with 12 bases between. The CDR3 has 14 amino acids. Germline lookup yields CDR1 SQVTM and CDR2 ANQGSEA.

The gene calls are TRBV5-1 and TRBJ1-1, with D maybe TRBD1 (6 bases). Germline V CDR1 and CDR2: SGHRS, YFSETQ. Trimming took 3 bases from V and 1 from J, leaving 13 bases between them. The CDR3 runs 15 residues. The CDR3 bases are TGCGCCAGCAGCTACTTACAGGGCGGGAACACTGAAGCTTTCTTT. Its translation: CASSYLQGGNTEAFF.

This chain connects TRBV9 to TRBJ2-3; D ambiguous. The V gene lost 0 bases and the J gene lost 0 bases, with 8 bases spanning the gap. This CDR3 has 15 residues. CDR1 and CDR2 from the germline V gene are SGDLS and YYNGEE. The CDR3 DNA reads TGTGCCAGCAGCGTAGGTCAGTCTAGCACAGATACGCAGTATTTT. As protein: CASSVGQSSTDTQYF.

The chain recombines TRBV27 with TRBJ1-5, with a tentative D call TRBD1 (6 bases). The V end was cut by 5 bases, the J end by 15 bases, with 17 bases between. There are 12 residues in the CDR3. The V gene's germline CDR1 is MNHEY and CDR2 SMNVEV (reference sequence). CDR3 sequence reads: CASSQPGGPRHF. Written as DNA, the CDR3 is TGTGCCAGCAGTCAACCGGGGGGGCCCAGGCATTTT.

CDR3 coding DNA: TGTGCCAGCAGCTTGAGGCTAGCTGAGACCCAGTACTTC. As protein: CASSLRLAETQYF. This rearrangement joins TRBV5-6 to TRBJ2-5; D possibly corresponds to TRBD2 (5 bases). In germline, CDR1 is SGHDT, CDR2 YYEEEE. The ends were cut back, 1 base at V and 5 bases at J, with 9 bases in the middle. The CDR3 extends over 13 amino acids.

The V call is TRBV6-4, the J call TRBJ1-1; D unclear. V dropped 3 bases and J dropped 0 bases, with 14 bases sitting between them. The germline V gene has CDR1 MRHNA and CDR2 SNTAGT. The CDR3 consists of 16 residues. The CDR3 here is CASSEGGSPMNTEAFF. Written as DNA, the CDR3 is TGTGCCAGCAGTGAAGGAGGCAGCCCTATGAACACTGAAGCTTTCTTT.